This is a list of T cell receptor beta chains from one sample in a study of shared clonotypes between healthy human individuals. Sequenced by immunoSEQ multiplex PCR; TCRdb stores in-frame clones only, minus some. This repertoire shows around 2,000,000 clones, around 96% found once; its top ten account for 0.9% to 1.4%. The material sequenced was naive CD8+ T cells sorted from blood. All receptors come from a man aged 18 to 30 in good health. CDR3s include the opening cysteine and the closing phenylalanine or tryptophan. D genes are given only for firm matches. The size field is filled for only some rows; it gives once, few, many or a size class.

size: -
D: -
J: TRBJ1-2
V: TRBV4-3
length: 16
CDR3: CASSQEGVGPWGGYTF
DNA: TGCGCCAGCAGCCAAGAGGGGGTTGGGCCATGGGGTGGCTACACCTTC

size: -
D: TRBD1
J: TRBJ1-5
V: TRBV10-1
length: 15
CDR3: CASSENRGGNQPQHF
DNA: TGCGCCAGCAGTGAGAACAGGGGCGGCAATCAGCCCCAGCATTTT

size: -
D: -
J: TRBJ1-4
V: TRBV4-1
length: 16
CDR3: CASSLLSSDFSEKLFF
DNA: TGCGCCAGCAGCCTCCTAAGCTCGGATTTTAGTGAAAAACTGTTTTTT

size: -
D: -
J: TRBJ2-3
V: TRBV9
length: 18
CDR3: CASSGGQTDTTSTDTQYF
DNA: TGTGCCAGCAGCGGCGGACAGACCGATACCACTAGCACAGATACGCAGTATTTT

size: -
D: -
J: TRBJ2-7
V: TRBV13
length: 15
CDR3: CASSLGSVARDEQYF
DNA: TGTGCCAGCAGCTTAGGGTCGGTTGCCAGGGACGAGCAGTACTTC

size: -
D: -
J: TRBJ2-7
V: TRBV11-2
length: 14
CDR3: CASSLVGGSYEQYF
DNA: TGTGCCAGCAGCTTAGTGGGTGGATCCTACGAGCAGTACTTC

size: -
D: -
J: TRBJ2-2
V: TRBV29-1
length: 14
CDR3: CSVEFRLVTGELFF
DNA: TGCAGCGTTGAGTTTAGACTAGTCACCGGGGAGCTGTTTTTT

size: -
D: -
J: TRBJ1-1
V: TRBV6-5
length: 13
CDR3: CASSYGAGAEAFF
DNA: TGTGCCAGCAGTTACGGGGCAGGGGCTGAAGCTTTCTTT

size: -
D: -
J: TRBJ2-3
V: TRBV4-3
length: 17
CDR3: CASSQVLGGSFTDTQYF
DNA: TGCGCCAGCAGCCAAGTCCTGGGGGGAAGTTTCACAGATACGCAGTATTTT

size: few
D: TRBD1
J: TRBJ1-3
V: TRBV5-6
length: 15
CDR3: CASSFVQGAGNTIYF
DNA: TGTGCCAGCAGCTTTGTTCAGGGGGCCGGAAACACCATATATTTT

size: -
D: TRBD1
J: TRBJ1-1
V: TRBV7-9
length: 14
CDR3: CASSSTGVWTEAFF
DNA: TGTGCCAGCAGCTCGACAGGGGTATGGACTGAAGCTTTCTTT

size: -
D: TRBD2
J: TRBJ2-5
V: TRBV11-2
length: 15
CDR3: CASSKLAVQQETQYF
DNA: TGTGCCAGCAGCAAACTAGCGGTCCAACAAGAGACCCAGTACTTC

size: once
D: TRBD1
J: TRBJ2-1
V: TRBV7-9
length: 15
CDR3: CASSLPRQGGNEQFF
DNA: TGTGCCAGCAGCCTTCCCCGACAGGGGGGCAATGAGCAGTTCTTC

size: -
D: TRBD1
J: TRBJ2-3
V: TRBV9
length: 14
CDR3: CASSGDRGRDTQYF
DNA: TGTGCCAGCAGCGGCGACAGGGGGCGAGATACGCAGTATTTT

size: -
D: -
J: TRBJ2-2
V: TRBV28
length: 17
CDR3: CASSPPHPRTNTGELFF
DNA: TGTGCCAGCAGTCCCCCCCATCCCAGAACTAACACCGGGGAGCTGTTTTTT

size: -
D: TRBD2
J: TRBJ2-7
V: TRBV2
length: 14
CDR3: CASIGGTSLYEQYF
DNA: TGTGCCAGCATTGGTGGGACTAGCCTCTACGAGCAGTACTTC

size: -
D: -
J: TRBJ1-1
V: TRBV7-8
length: 14
CDR3: CASSSMAPNTEAFF
DNA: TGTGCCAGCAGCTCGATGGCACCGAACACTGAAGCTTTCTTT

size: -
D: TRBD1
J: TRBJ1-2
V: TRBV27
length: 14
CDR3: CASSSPGQGYGYTF
DNA: TGTGCCAGCAGTTCGCCGGGACAGGGCTATGGCTACACCTTC

size: -
D: TRBD2
J: TRBJ2-1
V: TRBV29-1
length: 17
CDR3: CSVEGLAGVPLYNEQFF
DNA: TGCAGCGTTGAAGGTCTAGCGGGAGTGCCCCTCTACAATGAGCAGTTCTTC

size: -
D: -
J: TRBJ1-1
V: TRBV6-5
length: 15
CDR3: CASSYSAGLNTEAFF
DNA: TGTGCCAGCAGTTACTCGGCGGGCCTGAACACTGAAGCTTTCTTT

size: once
D: -
J: TRBJ2-7
V: TRBV9
length: 15
CDR3: CASSVGDGEAYEQYF
DNA: TGTGCCAGCAGCGTAGGGGACGGAGAAGCCTACGAGCAGTACTTC

size: -
D: TRBD2
J: TRBJ2-4
V: TRBV2
length: 16
CDR3: CASSPGTSGAKNIQYF
DNA: TGTGCCAGCAGTCCCGGGACTAGCGGAGCCAAAAACATTCAGTACTTC

size: -
D: -
J: TRBJ2-7
V: TRBV19
length: 14
CDR3: CASSISWGPWEQYF
DNA: TGTGCCAGTAGTATAAGTTGGGGACCTTGGGAGCAGTACTTC

size: -
D: -
J: TRBJ2-5
V: TRBV25-1
length: 18
CDR3: CASSPWGLGGVYQETQYF
DNA: TGTGCCAGCAGCCCGTGGGGGCTCGGCGGGGTGTACCAAGAGACCCAGTACTTC

size: -
D: TRBD2
J: TRBJ2-5
V: TRBV4-2
length: 18
CDR3: CASSQDKASGGLEETQYF
DNA: TGTGCCAGCAGCCAAGATAAGGCTAGCGGGGGGCTGGAAGAGACCCAGTACTTC

size: -
D: TRBD2
J: TRBJ2-2
V: TRBV13
length: 18
CDR3: CASSFLREGLLGTGELFF
DNA: TGTGCCAGCAGCTTTCTGCGGGAGGGCCTATTGGGGACCGGGGAGCTGTTTTTT

size: -
D: -
J: TRBJ1-4
V: TRBV7-9
length: 14
CDR3: CASIQRGTNEKLFF
DNA: TGTGCCAGCATCCAGAGGGGAACTAATGAAAAACTGTTTTTT

size: -
D: -
J: TRBJ2-1
V: TRBV10-3
length: 13
CDR3: CAIRDGGDNEQFF
DNA: TGTGCCATCAGGGATGGAGGGGACAATGAGCAGTTCTTC

size: once
D: -
J: TRBJ1-2
V: TRBV27
length: 14
CDR3: CASKGLGQGYGYTF
DNA: TGTGCCAGCAAGGGCCTCGGGCAGGGCTATGGCTACACCTTC

size: -
D: TRBD2
J: TRBJ2-5
V: TRBV5-4
length: 13
CDR3: CASSLAGGETQYF
DNA: TGTGCCAGCAGTCTAGCGGGGGGCGAGACCCAGTACTTC

size: -
D: -
J: TRBJ1-4
V: TRBV7-9
length: 16
CDR3: CASSLAEGGTNEKLFF
DNA: TGTGCCAGCAGCTTAGCCGAGGGGGGAACTAATGAAAAACTGTTTTTT

size: -
D: -
J: TRBJ1-2
V: TRBV19
length: 14
CDR3: CASSVGSSNYGYTF
DNA: TGTGCCAGTAGTGTCGGCAGTTCTAACTATGGCTACACCTTC

size: -
D: TRBD2
J: TRBJ2-5
V: TRBV27
length: 14
CDR3: CASSSTSGAGTQYF
DNA: TGTGCCAGCAGTTCGACTAGCGGGGCCGGGACCCAGTACTTC

size: -
D: -
J: TRBJ1-2
V: TRBV10-3
length: 12
CDR3: CAISESVRGYTF
DNA: TGTGCCATCAGTGAGTCGGTTAGGGGCTACACCTTC

size: -
D: -
J: TRBJ2-5
V: TRBV13
length: 14
CDR3: CASSSGTAEETQYF
DNA: TGTGCCAGCAGCTCCGGGACGGCCGAAGAGACCCAGTACTTC

size: -
D: -
J: TRBJ1-1
V: TRBV5-6
length: 14
CDR3: CASSLEGLNTEAFF
DNA: TGTGCCAGCAGCTTGGAGGGCTTGAACACTGAAGCTTTCTTT

size: -
D: TRBD1
J: TRBJ2-7
V: TRBV11-2
length: 14
CDR3: CASSPLDREYEQYF
DNA: TGTGCCAGCAGCCCTTTGGACAGGGAGTACGAGCAGTACTTC